This is a list of T cell receptor beta chains from one sample in a study of shared clonotypes between healthy human individuals. Repertoires were generated with immunoSEQ multiplex PCR, while TCRdb's copy carries only in-frame clones and drops some. The sample comprises some 2,000,000 clones, 90% to 95% of which are singletons, and 0.13% rests with the top ten. The sample consisted of naive CD4+ T cells sorted from blood. These receptors were taken from a young man in good health. Both conserved end residues are part of each CDR3. D genes are given only for firm matches. The size entry is marked missing in some rows and otherwise reads once, few, many or a size class.

TRBJ2-3	TRBV2	.	TRBD1	TGTGCCAGCAAGGGGGCGCGGGTAGATACGCAGTATTTT	CASKGARVDTQYF
TRBJ1-4	TRBV7-9	.	TRBD1	TGTGCCAGCAGCCTACAGGGGAGGGAAAAACTGTTTTTT	CASSLQGREKLFF
TRBJ2-4	TRBV5-1	.	TRBD2	TGCGCCAGCCGGCCTAGCGGGGTGGACATTCAGTACTTC	CASRPSGVDIQYF
TRBJ2-2	TRBV10-3	.	TRBD1	TGTGCCATCAGTCGGGACAGGGGCCTGAGTGGGGAGCTGTTTTTT	CAISRDRGLSGELFF
TRBJ1-4	TRBV11-2	once	TRBD1	TGTGCCAGCAGCACCATCTGGGGGGACAGAGCAACTAATGAAAAACTGTTTTTT	CASSTIWGDRATNEKLFF
TRBJ1-2	TRBV5-6	.	.	TGTGCCAGCAGCTACTACAGGGTCCGGGGAACCAACTATGGCTACACCTTC	CASSYYRVRGTNYGYTF
TRBJ2-4	TRBV18	.	.	TGTGCCAGCTCACCGGACGGTGTGGGGACCAAAAACATTCAGTACTTC	CASSPDGVGTKNIQYF
TRBJ1-6	TRBV30	.	TRBD1	TGTGCCTGGAATTTTCGACAGGGAGGTTCACCCCTCCACTTT	CAWNFRQGGSPLHF
TRBJ1-3	TRBV28	.	TRBD1	TGTGCCAGCAGTCCCGGGACAGGGGTTGGAAACACCATATATTTT	CASSPGTGVGNTIYF
TRBJ1-1	TRBV5-1	.	.	TGCGCCAGCAGCTTGGCCATAGGTTCAGGGCTCACTGAAGCTTTCTTT	CASSLAIGSGLTEAFF
TRBJ2-5	TRBV10-2	.	TRBD2	TGCGCCAGCAGTTTAGAGCGGGGGGGCCTCCAGGAGACCCAGTACTTC	CASSLERGGLQETQYF
TRBJ1-1	TRBV12-5	.	.	TGTGCTAGTGGTTTGGACGGGGTTTACACTGAAGCTTTCTTT	CASGLDGVYTEAFF
TRBJ2-3	TRBV1	.	.	TGCACCAGCAGCCTCCGGGTAGCGGGAGACCTCCTTTGGGATACGCAGTATTTT	CTSSLRVAGDLLWDTQYF
TRBJ1-2	TRBV10-3	.	.	TGTGCCATCAGTGAGGCGGTTAACTATGGCTACACCTTC	CAISEAVNYGYTF
TRBJ1-2	TRBV6-1	once	.	TGTGCCAGCAGTGAAGCGCAAGTCAGGGTTAACTATGGCTACACCTTC	CASSEAQVRVNYGYTF
TRBJ2-1	TRBV6-1	once	.	TGTGCCAGCAGGACAGCCTACAATGAGCAGTTCTTC	CASRTAYNEQFF
TRBJ2-5	TRBV11-2	.	TRBD1	TGTGCCAGCAGCCCAGACAGGGGGCGAGGTCGGATGTCGTGGACCCAGTACTTC	CASSPDRGRGRMSWTQYF
TRBJ2-3	TRBV4-1	.	TRBD2	TGCGCCAGCAGCAACGGACTAGCGGGAGAGGGTACGCAGTATTTT	CASSNGLAGEGTQYF
TRBJ1-1	TRBV28	.	.	TGTGCCAGCAGTAGAACCGGACTGAACACTGAAGCTTTCTTT	CASSRTGLNTEAFF
TRBJ2-1	TRBV6-1	.	TRBD2	TGTGCCAGCAGTGAAGGACTAGCGGTCTACAATGAGCAGTTCTTC	CASSEGLAVYNEQFF
TRBJ1-2	TRBV5-1	.	.	TGCGCCAGCAGCTTGTCCTGGGCCGGTGGGGATGGCTACACCTTC	CASSLSWAGGDGYTF
TRBJ2-1	TRBV7-9	.	.	TGTGCCAGCAGCAAGACGGTGGCAGTACGGGTGTTCTTC	CASSKTVAVRVFF
TRBJ1-1	TRBV5-4	.	.	TGTGCCAGCAGCTTGGCCGCAGGGTTTGAAGCTTTCTTT	CASSLAAGFEAFF
TRBJ2-3	TRBV5-4	.	TRBD2	TGTGCCAGCAGCTTGTCGTGGACTAGCGGCACAGATACGCAGTATTTT	CASSLSWTSGTDTQYF
TRBJ1-5	TRBV6-5	.	TRBD1	TGTGCCAGCAGCCCGGGACAGCCCAATCAGCCCCAGCATTTT	CASSPGQPNQPQHF
TRBJ1-3	TRBV6-6	.	.	TGTGCCAGCAGTTCCGGGACGTTCTCTGGAAACACCATATATTTT	CASSSGTFSGNTIYF
TRBJ2-6	TRBV2	.	TRBD2	TGTGCCAGCAGTGAATCGGGGAGGGAAGCGTCTGGGGCCAACGTCCTGACTTTC	CASSESGREASGANVLTF
TRBJ1-5	TRBV4-1	.	.	TGCGCCAGCAGCCAAGTTATCGGCGGCAATTATAGCAATCAGCCCCAGCATTTT	CASSQVIGGNYSNQPQHF
TRBJ2-7	TRBV30	.	TRBD2	TGTGCCTGGAAGGCTCTAGCGGGACCCCTGCAGTACTTC	CAWKALAGPLQYF
TRBJ2-7	TRBV6-5	.	.	TGTGCCAGCGGGATAGCCCGCGAGCAGTACTTC	CASGIAREQYF
TRBJ2-3	TRBV4-1	.	.	TGCGCCAGCAGCCAAGGGCGGGACAGATACACAGATACGCAGTATTTT	CASSQGRDRYTDTQYF
TRBJ2-7	TRBV11-2	.	TRBD1	TGTGCCAGCAGCCAAAGGAGGCCAGGGGGCTCCTACGAGCAGTACTTC	CASSQRRPGGSYEQYF